Sequencing of this TCR beta chain was carried out in a study of cytomegalovirus exposure and HLA in healthy donors. Whole-study context: Drawn from HLA-typed donors, approximately 86 million unique TCRs were held in an early data release.

PCR employed 60 Vbeta and 13 Jbeta primers. Sequenced by immunoSEQ multiplex PCR; TCRdb stores in-frame clones only, minus some. The repertoire consists of 130,000 or so clones, with over 60% occurring once and the leading ten covering about 8%. The germline V gene has CDR1 KGHSH and CDR2 LQKENI. The CDR3 extends over 16 amino acids. V gave up 6 bases and J gave up 1 base; unmatched junction bases: 7. Study-level findings and limits: Earlier analysis yielded a pattern in which most TCR beta V segments were productive about 90% or about 30% of the time.

Of note for this clone: What it binds is not known.

The chain uses TRBV18 and TRBJ2-3, with 10 bases that match TRBD1. The TCR originated in a woman in her thirties or forties in good health and CMV-seropositive. Sequenced: PBMCs. For the CDR3, the DNA is TGTGCCAGCTCGCAAACCGGGACAGGGGGCACAGATACGCAGTATTTT. Amino acid sequence: CASSQTGTGGTDTQYF.